The clone carrying this T cell receptor (beta chain) was seen a single time. The sample originates from a study of cytomegalovirus exposure and HLA in healthy donors. Assay: immunoSEQ multiplex PCR; the TCRdb copy retains only in-frame clones and omits some. Of a few hundred thousand clones listed, around 80% are singletons. Germline CDR1 MNHNS, CDR2 SASEGT. The CDR3 loop spans 15 amino acids. V was shortened by 4 bases and J by 5 bases, with 17 bases between the two germline ends. The chain joins TRBV6-1 to TRBJ1-2; D unclear. Material for sequencing was PBMCs. The clonotype originates from a woman aged 25-40 years in good health and CMV-seropositive. This CDR3 is CASSGPSHTLYGYTF. DNA for the CDR3: TGTGCCAGCAGTGGCCCTTCTCATACCCTTTATGGCTACACCTTC.